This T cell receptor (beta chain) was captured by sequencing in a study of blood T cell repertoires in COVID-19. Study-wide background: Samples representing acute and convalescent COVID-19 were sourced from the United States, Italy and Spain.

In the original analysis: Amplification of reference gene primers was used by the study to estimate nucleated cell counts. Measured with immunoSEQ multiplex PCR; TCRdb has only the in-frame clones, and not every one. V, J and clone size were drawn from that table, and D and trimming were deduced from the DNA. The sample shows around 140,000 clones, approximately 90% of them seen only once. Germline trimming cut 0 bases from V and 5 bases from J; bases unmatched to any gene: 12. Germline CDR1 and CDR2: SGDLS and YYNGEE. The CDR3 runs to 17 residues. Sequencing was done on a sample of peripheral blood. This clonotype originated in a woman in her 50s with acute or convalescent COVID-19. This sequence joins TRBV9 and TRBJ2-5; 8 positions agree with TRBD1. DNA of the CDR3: TGTGCCAGCAGCGTAGGGTCCAGGGACAGGATGACGGAGACCCAGTACTTC. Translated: CASSVGSRDRMTETQYF.